This entry features one TCR beta chain sequence. Noted time point: pretreatment peripheral blood. Disease in patients was locally advanced or metastatic urothelial carcinoma. This specimen belongs to a study of PD-L1 blockade in urothelial cancer. Whole-study context: Analyses were performed on blood at 3 weeks after treatment start (the second dose) and at 6 weeks.

The V gene's germline CDR1 is SGHVS and CDR2 FQNEAQ. V lost 3 bases and J lost 1; bases outside the gene matches: 9. This CDR3 is built from 17 residues. TCRdb keeps only in-frame clones here, not all; method: immunoSEQ multiplex PCR. The table lists tens of thousands of clones, 70% to 90% of them singletons. This sequence joins TRBV7-8 and TRBJ2-4, with TRBD1 matching 7 bases. The material was PBMCs, obtained around atezolizumab (anti-PD-L1) treatment. The sequence derives from a man in his 60s with urothelial cancer. The CDR3 nucleotides are TGTGCCAGCAGCTTGTCTGCAGGGGGTGCGGCCAAAAACATTCAGTACTTC. This gives the protein CASSLSAGGAAKNIQYF.